A selection of T cell receptor beta chains follows, all from one sample in a study of early T cells in non-severe SARS-CoV-2 infection. TCRdb re-derived calls from the 5' RACE reads in MiXCR, one entry per CDR3 protein. This sample yields about 83,000 distinct CDR3 sequences, of which over 12% are seen a single time; roughly 3% belongs to the top ten. Source material: whole blood. Receptor source: an adult who was a healthcare worker with PCR-confirmed SARS-CoV-2 infection or an uninfected control (not recorded which). Each CDR3 is given with its conserved first and last residue. Each record gives: CDR3 protein, CDR3 DNA, D gene, J gene, V gene, clone size. A D gene is named only where the DNA matches it firmly. Size is omitted from some rows. Given values are once, few, many or a class for expanded clones.

CDR3 protein: CASSLRKGCSGANVLTF
CDR3 DNA: TGCGCCAGCAGTCTCCGAAAGGGATGCTCTGGGGCCAACGTCCTGACTTTC
D gene: NA
J gene: TRBJ2-6
V gene: TRBV23-1
clone size: NA

CDR3 protein: CASSLVGAAPPPDTQYF
CDR3 DNA: TGTGCCAGCAGCTTAGTCGGCGCGGCCCCTCCCCCCGATACGCAGTATTTT
D gene: NA
J gene: TRBJ2-3
V gene: TRBV7-2
clone size: few

CDR3 protein: CASSEVGNPTDTQYF
CDR3 DNA: TGTGCCAGCAGTGAAGTCGGAAATCCCACAGATACGCAGTATTTT
D gene: NA
J gene: TRBJ2-3
V gene: TRBV2
clone size: few

CDR3 protein: CASSLDAGVGGYTF
CDR3 DNA: TGCGCCAGCAGCTTGGACGCAGGGGTTGGTGGCTACACCTTC
D gene: NA
J gene: TRBJ1-2
V gene: TRBV5-1
clone size: many

CDR3 protein: CAISDTYPYGYTF
CDR3 DNA: TGTGCCATCAGTGACACGTATCCCTATGGCTACACCTTC
D gene: NA
J gene: TRBJ1-2
V gene: TRBV10-3
clone size: few

CDR3 protein: CASSLVPSGSAYEQYF
CDR3 DNA: TGTGCCAGCAGCTTGGTTCCTAGCGGGAGTGCCTACGAGCAGTACTTC
D gene: TRBD2
J gene: TRBJ2-7
V gene: TRBV5-5
clone size: many

CDR3 protein: CASSKTGSSTGELFF
CDR3 DNA: TGTGCCAGCAGCAAAACAGGGTCGAGCACCGGGGAGCTGTTTTTT
D gene: NA
J gene: TRBJ2-2
V gene: TRBV5-4
clone size: NA

CDR3 protein: CASSSRDGAYEQYF
CDR3 DNA: TGTGCCAGCAGCTCCCGGGACGGAGCCTACGAGCAGTACTTC
D gene: NA
J gene: TRBJ2-7
V gene: TRBV5-6
clone size: few

CDR3 protein: CSARPRGGRGTYEQYF
CDR3 DNA: TGCAGTGCTAGACCCCGGGGCGGGCGGGGCACCTACGAGCAGTACTTC
D gene: NA
J gene: TRBJ2-7
V gene: TRBV20-1
clone size: few

CDR3 protein: CASSHATTTSGTSTDTQYF
CDR3 DNA: TGTGCCAGCAGCCATGCTACTACGACTAGCGGGACTAGCACAGATACGCAGTATTTT
D gene: TRBD2
J gene: TRBJ2-3
V gene: TRBV12-3/TRBV12-4
clone size: NA

CDR3 protein: CASSLEEGEATDTQYF
CDR3 DNA: TGTGCCAGCAGCTTGGAGGAGGGAGAAGCAACAGATACGCAGTATTTT
D gene: NA
J gene: TRBJ2-3
V gene: TRBV5-6
clone size: NA

CDR3 protein: CSARDLKGQETQYF
CDR3 DNA: TGCAGTGCTAGAGATCTGAAGGGACAAGAGACCCAGTACTTC
D gene: NA
J gene: TRBJ2-5
V gene: TRBV20-1
clone size: NA

CDR3 protein: CSASVIAGGQTSYNEQFF
CDR3 DNA: TGCAGTGCTAGTGTAATAGCGGGGGGCCAGACCTCCTACAATGAGCAGTTCTTC
D gene: TRBD2
J gene: TRBJ2-1
V gene: TRBV20-1
clone size: NA

CDR3 protein: CASSQDSAGEEKLFF
CDR3 DNA: TGCGCCAGCAGCCAAGATAGCGCAGGGGAGGAAAAACTGTTTTTT
D gene: NA
J gene: TRBJ1-4
V gene: TRBV4-1
clone size: few

CDR3 protein: CASSLAGQRTQETQYF
CDR3 DNA: TGTGCCAGCAGCTTAGCGGGACAGAGAACCCAAGAGACCCAGTACTTC
D gene: TRBD1
J gene: TRBJ2-5
V gene: TRBV11-3
clone size: many

CDR3 protein: CSVGGPPGEGRNIQYF
CDR3 DNA: TGCAGCGTTGGGGGCCCACCCGGGGAAGGTAGAAACATTCAGTACTTC
D gene: NA
J gene: TRBJ2-4
V gene: TRBV29-1
clone size: NA

CDR3 protein: CASNWALVGDNEQFF
CDR3 DNA: TGCGCCAGCAACTGGGCCCTGGTGGGAGACAATGAGCAGTTCTTC
D gene: NA
J gene: TRBJ2-1
V gene: TRBV5-1
clone size: few

CDR3 protein: CASSAGVIKINEQFF
CDR3 DNA: TGTGCCAGCAGCGCGGGGGTGATAAAGATCAATGAGCAGTTCTTC
D gene: TRBD2
J gene: TRBJ2-1
V gene: TRBV7-8
clone size: NA

CDR3 protein: CSVSPWSGTGELFF
CDR3 DNA: TGCAGCGTTTCTCCTTGGTCGGGTACCGGGGAGCTGTTTTTT
D gene: NA
J gene: TRBJ2-2
V gene: TRBV29-1
clone size: NA

CDR3 protein: CASRDGQTFNEKLFF
CDR3 DNA: TGTGCCAGCAGGGATGGACAGACGTTTAATGAAAAACTGTTTTTT
D gene: NA
J gene: TRBJ1-4
V gene: TRBV6-6
clone size: many

CDR3 protein: CASSLMVSSSTDTQYF
CDR3 DNA: TGTGCCAGCAGCTTGATGGTCAGCTCTAGCACAGATACGCAGTATTTT
D gene: NA
J gene: TRBJ2-3
V gene: TRBV5-4
clone size: NA

CDR3 protein: CASSPGLGGTQYF
CDR3 DNA: TGTGCCAGCAGCCCGGGACTAGGGGGTACGCAGTATTTT
D gene: TRBD2
J gene: TRBJ2-3
V gene: TRBV12-3/TRBV12-4
clone size: NA

CDR3 protein: CASSDPRQGDADTQYF
CDR3 DNA: TGCGCCAGCAGCGACCCTCGCCAGGGGGATGCAGATACGCAGTATTTT
D gene: TRBD1
J gene: TRBJ2-3
V gene: TRBV10-1
clone size: NA

CDR3 protein: CSVEFAANEQFF
CDR3 DNA: TGCAGCGTTGAGTTTGCAGCTAATGAGCAGTTCTTC
D gene: NA
J gene: TRBJ2-1
V gene: TRBV29-1
clone size: many

CDR3 protein: CASSFGRENTEAFF
CDR3 DNA: TGTGCCAGCAGTTTCGGACGGGAGAACACTGAAGCTTTCTTT
D gene: NA
J gene: TRBJ1-1
V gene: TRBV11-3
clone size: many

CDR3 protein: CSVPEQFF
CDR3 DNA: TGCAGCGTTCCGGAGCAGTTCTTC
D gene: NA
J gene: TRBJ2-1
V gene: TRBV29-1
clone size: many

CDR3 protein: CSARGLVVGTGDYEQYF
CDR3 DNA: TGCAGTGCTAGAGGTCTGGTGGTAGGGACAGGGGACTACGAGCAGTACTTC
D gene: TRBD1
J gene: TRBJ2-7
V gene: TRBV20-1
clone size: few

CDR3 protein: CASSPGLAGGPSLDTQYF
CDR3 DNA: TGTGCCAGCAGCCCCGGACTAGCGGGGGGTCCTTCGCTGGATACGCAGTATTTT
D gene: TRBD2
J gene: TRBJ2-3
V gene: TRBV7-9
clone size: NA

CDR3 protein: CASRRTGGYNEQFF
CDR3 DNA: TGTGCCAGCAGGCGGACAGGGGGCTACAATGAGCAGTTCTTC
D gene: TRBD1
J gene: TRBJ2-1
V gene: TRBV6-2/TRBV6-3
clone size: NA

CDR3 protein: CASSLRTGGLYEQYF
CDR3 DNA: TGTGCCAGCAGTCTTCGGACCGGGGGTCTCTACGAGCAGTACTTC
D gene: NA
J gene: TRBJ2-7
V gene: TRBV28
clone size: many

CDR3 protein: CASSVTRVAGTNTEAFF
CDR3 DNA: TGTGCCAGCAGTGTTACCCGAGTGGCAGGGACGAACACTGAAGCTTTCTTT
D gene: NA
J gene: TRBJ1-1
V gene: TRBV12-3/TRBV12-4
clone size: many

CDR3 protein: CASSFTGSNTQYF
CDR3 DNA: TGTGCCAGCAGCTTTACAGGGTCAAATACGCAGTATTTT
D gene: NA
J gene: TRBJ2-3
V gene: TRBV11-3
clone size: many

CDR3 protein: CASSLGFLAGPQETQYF
CDR3 DNA: TGTGCCAGCAGCTTAGGTTTCCTAGCGGGACCACAAGAGACCCAGTACTTC
D gene: TRBD2
J gene: TRBJ2-5
V gene: TRBV7-2
clone size: NA

CDR3 protein: CASSFEGVRNEQFF
CDR3 DNA: TGTGCCAGCAGTTTCGAGGGGGTTAGGAATGAGCAGTTCTTC
D gene: NA
J gene: TRBJ2-1
V gene: TRBV27
clone size: NA

CDR3 protein: CASSYSSQARETQYF
CDR3 DNA: TGTGCCAGCAGTTACTCGAGCCAGGCCCGGGAGACCCAGTACTTC
D gene: NA
J gene: TRBJ2-5
V gene: TRBV6-5
clone size: few

CDR3 protein: CASSQVSTLNTEAFF
CDR3 DNA: TGTGCCAGCAGCCAGGTTAGCACCCTGAACACTGAAGCTTTCTTT
D gene: NA
J gene: TRBJ1-1
V gene: TRBV3-1
clone size: NA

CDR3 protein: CASSERAPVHGYIF
CDR3 DNA: TGCGCCAGCAGTGAGCGGGCCCCGGTCCATGGCTACATCTTC
D gene: NA
J gene: TRBJ1-2
V gene: TRBV10-2
clone size: NA

CDR3 protein: CSAREPGRPGELFF
CDR3 DNA: TGCAGTGCTAGAGAGCCAGGGAGGCCCGGGGAGCTGTTTTTT
D gene: NA
J gene: TRBJ2-2
V gene: TRBV20-1
clone size: few

CDR3 protein: CASSSGTGGQETQYF
CDR3 DNA: TGTGCCAGCAGCTCCGGGACAGGGGGCCAAGAGACCCAGTACTTC
D gene: TRBD1
J gene: TRBJ2-5
V gene: TRBV7-9
clone size: NA

CDR3 protein: CATSREAGGITEAFF
CDR3 DNA: TGTGCCACCAGCAGAGAAGCGGGGGGGATCACTGAAGCTTTCTTT
D gene: NA
J gene: TRBJ1-1
V gene: TRBV15
clone size: many

CDR3 protein: CASSLLLGRETQYF
CDR3 DNA: TGCGCCAGCAGCCTCCTACTCGGTAGGGAGACCCAGTACTTC
D gene: NA
J gene: TRBJ2-5
V gene: TRBV4-1
clone size: NA

CDR3 protein: CASSEGRWTLNQPQHF
CDR3 DNA: TGTGCCAGCAGTGAAGGACGCTGGACGTTGAATCAGCCCCAGCATTTT
D gene: NA
J gene: TRBJ1-5
V gene: TRBV6-1
clone size: NA

CDR3 protein: CASSLALNTEAFF
CDR3 DNA: TGTGCCAGCAGCCTAGCCCTGAACACTGAAGCTTTCTTT
D gene: NA
J gene: TRBJ1-1
V gene: TRBV7-3
clone size: many

CDR3 protein: CAWGTGTGYNEQFF
CDR3 DNA: TGTGCCTGGGGTACCGGGACAGGATACAATGAGCAGTTCTTC
D gene: TRBD1
J gene: TRBJ2-1
V gene: TRBV30
clone size: many

CDR3 protein: CASSPGHNYEQYF
CDR3 DNA: TGTGCCAGCAGTCCGGGACACAACTACGAGCAGTACTTC
D gene: NA
J gene: TRBJ2-7
V gene: TRBV6-6
clone size: many

CDR3 protein: CASSVSWGYTDTQYF
CDR3 DNA: TGTGCCAGCAGCGTCAGCTGGGGTTACACAGATACGCAGTATTTT
D gene: NA
J gene: TRBJ2-3
V gene: TRBV9
clone size: NA

CDR3 protein: CASSQDRAGWQPQHF
CDR3 DNA: TGCGCCAGCAGCCAAGATCGAGCCGGTTGGCAGCCCCAGCATTTT
D gene: NA
J gene: TRBJ1-5
V gene: TRBV4-1
clone size: few

CDR3 protein: CASSEGVVYEQYF
CDR3 DNA: TGCGCCAGCAGTGAGGGCGTCGTGTACGAGCAGTACTTC
D gene: NA
J gene: TRBJ2-7
V gene: TRBV10-2
clone size: NA